A selection of T cell receptor beta chains follows, all from one sample in a study of blood T cells in healthy people across ages. TCRdb recomputed calls from the 5' RACE reads with MiXCR, one row per CDR3 protein. The sample records over 1,300,000 distinct CDR3 sequences, 59% being singletons. Sequenced sample: blood. The receptor source for this set is a man aged 18 to 30 in good health. CDR3s include the opening cysteine and the closing phenylalanine or tryptophan. The order of the fields is J gene, clone size, D gene, V gene, CDR3 DNA, CDR3 protein. D genes are given only for firm matches. Clone size is shown for a subset of rows, as once, few, many or a class of expanded clone.

j_call: TRBJ2-7
clone_size: .
d_call: .
v_call: TRBV27
cdr3_nt: TGTGCCAGCAGTAATGGGGCCTCCTACGAGCAGTACTTC
cdr3_aa: CASSNGASYEQYF

j_call: TRBJ2-1
clone_size: once
d_call: .
v_call: TRBV29-1
cdr3_nt: TGCAGCGTTGGAACCCTTTACAATGAGCAGTTCTTC
cdr3_aa: CSVGTLYNEQFF

j_call: TRBJ2-1
clone_size: few
d_call: .
v_call: TRBV20-1
cdr3_nt: TGCAGTGCTAGAGCCCCGTCGGGAGTGGTTTACAATGAGCAGTTCTTC
cdr3_aa: CSARAPSGVVYNEQFF

j_call: TRBJ2-7
clone_size: .
d_call: .
v_call: TRBV12-5
cdr3_nt: TGTGCTAGTGGTTTGCCCCAAGACGAGCAGTACTTC
cdr3_aa: CASGLPQDEQYF

j_call: TRBJ2-3
clone_size: .
d_call: .
v_call: TRBV20-1
cdr3_nt: TGCAGTGCTTTAGACGACTTCTACACAGATACGCAGTATTTT
cdr3_aa: CSALDDFYTDTQYF

j_call: TRBJ1-1
clone_size: .
d_call: .
v_call: TRBV12-3/TRBV12-4
cdr3_nt: TGTGCCAGCAGCCCGGGGGCTAGGGCTGAAGCTTTCTTT
cdr3_aa: CASSPGARAEAFF

j_call: TRBJ2-5
clone_size: .
d_call: .
v_call: TRBV4-1
cdr3_nt: TGCGCCAGCAGCCAAGATTTAGGTGCGGGGGAGACCCAGTACTTC
cdr3_aa: CASSQDLGAGETQYF

j_call: TRBJ2-7
clone_size: .
d_call: .
v_call: TRBV20-1
cdr3_nt: TGCAGTGCTAGAACCCCCACTCAGCTAGCCTACGAGCAGTACTTC
cdr3_aa: CSARTPTQLAYEQYF

j_call: TRBJ2-5
clone_size: .
d_call: .
v_call: TRBV5-6
cdr3_nt: TGTGCCAGCACCCATGGACCGGGGGCGTCAGAGACCCAGTACTTC
cdr3_aa: CASTHGPGASETQYF

j_call: TRBJ1-6
clone_size: few
d_call: TRBD1
v_call: TRBV10-3
cdr3_nt: TGTGCCATCAGAGACAGGGCCCATAATTCACCCCTCCACTTT
cdr3_aa: CAIRDRAHNSPLHF

j_call: TRBJ2-3
clone_size: .
d_call: .
v_call: TRBV7-9
cdr3_nt: TGTGCCAGCAGCTTAGATCCGGGGACGTTCGCAGATACGCAGTATTTT
cdr3_aa: CASSLDPGTFADTQYF

j_call: TRBJ1-4
clone_size: few
d_call: .
v_call: TRBV4-1
cdr3_nt: TGCGCCAGCAGCCAAGCATTTTCTGAAAAACTGTTTTTT
cdr3_aa: CASSQAFSEKLFF

j_call: TRBJ2-7
clone_size: many
d_call: .
v_call: TRBV5-1
cdr3_nt: TGCGCCAGCAGCGCTGTTACGGGTGGATACGAGCAGTACTTC
cdr3_aa: CASSAVTGGYEQYF

j_call: TRBJ2-3
clone_size: .
d_call: .
v_call: TRBV28
cdr3_nt: TGTGCCAGCAGTCCGGCCACTTCTAGCACAGGTACGCAGTATTTT
cdr3_aa: CASSPATSSTGTQYF

j_call: TRBJ1-5
clone_size: .
d_call: TRBD1
v_call: TRBV18
cdr3_nt: TGTGCCAGCTCACCAACCGGACAGGCCAATCAGCCCCAGCATTTT
cdr3_aa: CASSPTGQANQPQHF

j_call: TRBJ2-5
clone_size: .
d_call: .
v_call: TRBV28
cdr3_nt: TGTGCCAGCAGTGTCATACCTAATGAGCAGTACTTC
cdr3_aa: CASSVIPNEQYF

j_call: TRBJ2-7
clone_size: .
d_call: .
v_call: TRBV30
cdr3_nt: TGTGCCTGGAGTGTAGGCAGGGGACGTAACGAGCAGTACTTC
cdr3_aa: CAWSVGRGRNEQYF

j_call: TRBJ2-7
clone_size: few
d_call: .
v_call: TRBV4-1
cdr3_nt: TGCGCCAGCAGCCACGTAGGTTCGTCCGAGCAGTACTTC
cdr3_aa: CASSHVGSSEQYF

j_call: TRBJ2-1
clone_size: .
d_call: TRBD2
v_call: TRBV20-1
cdr3_nt: TGCAGTGCTGGCGGGCTAGCGGGGATCAACGCCTACAATGAGCAGTTCTTC
cdr3_aa: CSAGGLAGINAYNEQFF

j_call: TRBJ2-5
clone_size: .
d_call: TRBD2
v_call: TRBV2
cdr3_nt: TGTGCCAGCAGTACCGGGACTAGACACAATGAGCAGTACTTC
cdr3_aa: CASSTGTRHNEQYF